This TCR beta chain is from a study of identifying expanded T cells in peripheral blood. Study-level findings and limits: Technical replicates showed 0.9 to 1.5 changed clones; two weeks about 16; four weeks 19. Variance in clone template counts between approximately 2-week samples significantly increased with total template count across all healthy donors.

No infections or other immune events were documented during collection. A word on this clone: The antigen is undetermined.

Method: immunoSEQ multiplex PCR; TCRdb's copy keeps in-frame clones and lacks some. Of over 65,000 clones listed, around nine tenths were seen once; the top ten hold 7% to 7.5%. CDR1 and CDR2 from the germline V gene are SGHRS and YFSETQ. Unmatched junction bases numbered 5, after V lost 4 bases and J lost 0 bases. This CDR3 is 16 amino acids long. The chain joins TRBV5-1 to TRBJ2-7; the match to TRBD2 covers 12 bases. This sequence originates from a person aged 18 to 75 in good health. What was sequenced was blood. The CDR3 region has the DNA TGCGCCAGCAGCCGGACTAGCGGGGTGAACTCCTACGAGCAGTACTTC. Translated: CASSRTSGVNSYEQYF.